These T cell receptor beta chains were read from a single sample in a study of T-cell reconstitution after alpha-beta-depleted transplantation in children. TCRdb re-derived calls from the PCR reads in MiXCR, one entry per CDR3 protein. The sample shows around 72,000 distinct CDR3 sequences, 4.9% of them seen only once. The sample in question was PBMCs, mostly from graft donor cells, obtained 180 days after TCRalphabeta/CD19-depleted stem cell transplant. Receptors originate from a boy in the first two years of life who had a stem cell transplant for acute myeloid leukemia, so the T cells may come from the graft donor. CDR3s include the opening cysteine and the closing phenylalanine or tryptophan. A D gene is named only where the DNA matches it firmly. Some rows mark clone size as missing; the rest say once, few, many or name a class of expanded clone.

TGTGCCAGCAGTTTGCGGTGGCAGCCCCAGCATTTT	CASSLRWQPQHF	many	TRBV12-3/TRBV12-4	TRBJ1-5	NA
TGTGCCAGCAGCAAAGAGACCCCCTACAATGAGCAGTTCTTC	CASSKETPYNEQFF	few	TRBV5-4	TRBJ2-1	NA
TGTGCCAGCACAACTAAGCGGGGAGAGCAAGAGACCCAGTACTTC	CASTTKRGEQETQYF	many	TRBV5-4	TRBJ2-5	TRBD2
TGCAGCGTTAATGGCTACACCTTC	CSVNGYTF	many	TRBV29-1	TRBJ1-2	NA
TGCGCCAGCAGCGTGCTGGCAGGGTCCCACTCTGGGGCCAACGTCCTGACTTTC	CASSVLAGSHSGANVLTF	many	TRBV5-1	TRBJ2-6	NA
TGCGCCAGCAGCCAAGTGGGGGGAACTGAAGCTTTCTTT	CASSQVGGTEAFF	many	TRBV4-3	TRBJ1-1	NA
TGCAGTGTAGGTTATGGCGATATGAACACTGAAGCTTTCTTT	CSVGYGDMNTEAFF	many	TRBV20-1	TRBJ1-1	NA
TGTGCCAGCACCGGGTGGGAGCAAGAGACCCAGTACTTC	CASTGWEQETQYF	many	TRBV7-2	TRBJ2-5	NA
TGTGCTAGTGGTTTGGAGGCTCGTTATGGCTACACCTTC	CASGLEARYGYTF	NA	TRBV12-5	TRBJ1-2	NA
TGTGCCAGCACCATCCGGGCGGAAGCTTTCTTT	CASTIRAEAFF	many	TRBV12-3/TRBV12-4	TRBJ1-1	NA
TGTGCCAGCAGCCTTTTGACTTCCGCCGCCAAAAACATTCAGTACTTC	CASSLLTSAAKNIQYF	many	TRBV3-1	TRBJ2-4	NA
TGTGCCACCGCCCCTCTGCGGGGGGGGACCGGGGAGCTGTTTTTT	CATAPLRGGTGELFF	many	TRBV24-1	TRBJ2-2	TRBD2
TGCAGTGCTAGAGATGGCAGGGGAGATGAGCAGTTCTTC	CSARDGRGDEQFF	medium-sized	TRBV20-1	TRBJ2-1	NA
TGTGCCAGCAGTGACGTCAGAGAAGGCACTGAAGCTTTCTTT	CASSDVREGTEAFF	many	TRBV2	TRBJ1-1	NA
TGTGCCAGCAGTTTCGGCGGGGTCAGCACAGATACGCAGTATTTT	CASSFGGVSTDTQYF	many	TRBV12-3/TRBV12-4	TRBJ2-3	NA
TGTGCCAGCAGTTTTGGGACAGCATCCTACGAGCAGTACTTC	CASSFGTASYEQYF	many	TRBV12-3/TRBV12-4	TRBJ2-7	TRBD1
TGTGCCAGCAGCTACTTATACACCGGGGGTTACAATGAGCAGTTCTTC	CASSYLYTGGYNEQFF	NA	TRBV13	TRBJ2-1	NA
TGTGCCAGCAGCTTAGCGGGACCTTTCGTCGGCTACACCTTC	CASSLAGPFVGYTF	many	TRBV7-9	TRBJ1-2	NA
TGCGCCAGCAGCTTGGGAACCACCGGGGAGCTGTTTTTT	CASSLGTTGELFF	many	TRBV5-1	TRBJ2-2	NA
TGTGCCAGCAGCACCCGACAGCCCAGGGGCAATCAGCCCCAGCATTTT	CASSTRQPRGNQPQHF	few	TRBV7-2	TRBJ1-5	NA
TGCGCCAGCAGCTTGGCGGATCGGGGGATTATGAACACTGAAGCTTTCTTT	CASSLADRGIMNTEAFF	many	TRBV5-1	TRBJ1-1	NA
TGTGCCAGCAGCTCCAAAGCTACAGGGTTTCATGGCTACACCTTC	CASSSKATGFHGYTF	many	TRBV11-2	TRBJ1-2	NA
TGTGCCAGCAGCTCCAGCGGGGCCTGGGATGAGCAGTTCTTC	CASSSSGAWDEQFF	many	TRBV7-3	TRBJ2-1	TRBD2
TGTGCCAGCAGCTTCTCTCAGGGGCCCTATGGCTACACCTTC	CASSFSQGPYGYTF	once	TRBV28	TRBJ1-2	NA
TGCGCCAGCAGCCAAGATCGGGCCTACAATGAGCAGTTCTTC	CASSQDRAYNEQFF	many	TRBV4-1	TRBJ2-1	NA
TGTGCCAGCAGCCAATACATAGGGGACCCCCGCACAGATACGCAGTATTTT	CASSQYIGDPRTDTQYF	many	TRBV3-1	TRBJ2-3	NA
TGTGCCAGCACCGTACAGGGGGCTGGACAGCCCCAGCATTTT	CASTVQGAGQPQHF	many	TRBV12-3/TRBV12-4	TRBJ1-5	TRBD1
TGTGCCAGCAGCTTCGGGCTGACTAGCACAGATACGCAGTATTTT	CASSFGLTSTDTQYF	many	TRBV7-2	TRBJ2-3	NA
TGTGCCAGCAGCGCAACGGGCACCGGGGAGCTGTTTTTT	CASSATGTGELFF	many	TRBV2	TRBJ2-2	NA
TGTGCCAGCAGCGCGCCGGGGGGCTCTGGAAACACCATATATTTT	CASSAPGGSGNTIYF	many	TRBV7-6	TRBJ1-3	NA
TGTGCCAGCAGCTATGGCGGGGGGTGGAACACTGAAGCTTTCTTT	CASSYGGGWNTEAFF	many	TRBV7-2	TRBJ1-1	NA
TGCGCCAGCAGCCAAGGACGTACCGGGGAGCTGTTTTTT	CASSQGRTGELFF	many	TRBV4-3	TRBJ2-2	NA
TGCAGCGGAGAGCCGTCGGGAGAGACCCAGTACTTC	CSGEPSGETQYF	many	TRBV29-1	TRBJ2-5	NA
TGTGCCAGCAGTTTACCCCGACATGAGCAGTTCTTC	CASSLPRHEQFF	many	TRBV12-3/TRBV12-4	TRBJ2-1	NA
TGTGCCAGCAGGGGGACAGGGGGCGCATTAGGGAATAATGAAAAACTGTTTTTT	CASRGTGGALGNNEKLFF	many	TRBV11-2	TRBJ1-4	TRBD1
TGTGCCACCACCGGGGCTTCGAATTCACCCCTCCACTTT	CATTGASNSPLHF	many	TRBV6-1	TRBJ1-6	NA
TGCAGTGCTAGAGATTATGCGCAGGGGGCAAGAGAGACCCAGTACTTC	CSARDYAQGARETQYF	many	TRBV20-1	TRBJ2-5	TRBD1
TGTGCCAGCTCACGGGTCCGGGAACCCCTCAATGAGCAGTTCTTC	CASSRVREPLNEQFF	many	TRBV18	TRBJ2-1	NA
TGTGCCAGCTCCCGGCTGATGGGGCCACAAGAGACCCAGTACTTC	CASSRLMGPQETQYF	many	TRBV18	TRBJ2-5	NA
TGTGCCAGCAGTTCCCAAGCGGGGGGACGAGCGGGGGCTAGCACAGATACGCAGTATTTT	CASSSQAGGRAGASTDTQYF	many	TRBV6-2/TRBV6-3	TRBJ2-3	TRBD2
TGTGCCAGCAGTAGGGTGACGGGGCCCGGGGAGACCCAGTACTTC	CASSRVTGPGETQYF	few	TRBV5-4	TRBJ2-5	NA
TGTGCCAGCAGTCCCCGGGACAGGAAAGACAACTATGGCTACACCTTC	CASSPRDRKDNYGYTF	many	TRBV12-3/TRBV12-4	TRBJ1-2	TRBD1
TGTGCCAGCAGCCCAGTATTCCCAACTGAAGCTTTCTTT	CASSPVFPTEAFF	many	TRBV28	TRBJ1-1	NA
TGTGCCAGCACCCGTCGGGGGAGCACAGATACGCAGTATTTT	CASTRRGSTDTQYF	many	TRBV3-1	TRBJ2-3	NA
TGTGCCAGCAGCTTGCCGGGACAGGGATCGTTTGGCTACACCTTC	CASSLPGQGSFGYTF	many	TRBV5-6	TRBJ1-2	TRBD1
TGCGCCAGCAGCCAGGTCCTACGATCGGGGAACACTGAAGCTTTCTTT	CASSQVLRSGNTEAFF	many	TRBV4-3	TRBJ1-1	NA
TGCAGTGCTAGGACCCCGGCAGCTCACTCCTTGCGCGGGAATTCACCCCTCCACTTT	CSARTPAAHSLRGNSPLHF	many	TRBV20-1	TRBJ1-6	NA
TGCAGTGCTAGAGATTTTGCGTGGACAGATACGCAGTATTTT	CSARDFAWTDTQYF	NA	TRBV20-1	TRBJ2-3	NA
TGCGCCAGCAGCCGGCGAATCCAAGAGACCCAGTACTTC	CASSRRIQETQYF	many	TRBV4-1	TRBJ2-5	NA
TGTGCCAGCAGTGCCCTGGAGGGGGCAACCTACAATGAGCAGTTCTTC	CASSALEGATYNEQFF	many	TRBV12-3/TRBV12-4	TRBJ2-1	NA
TGTGCCAGCAGCTCCCGGGGTAACCAAGAGACCCAGTACTTC	CASSSRGNQETQYF	many	TRBV7-6	TRBJ2-5	NA
TGTGCCAGCAGTGAATGGGTTACCACCATATATTTT	CASSEWVTTIYF	many	TRBV6-1	TRBJ1-3	NA